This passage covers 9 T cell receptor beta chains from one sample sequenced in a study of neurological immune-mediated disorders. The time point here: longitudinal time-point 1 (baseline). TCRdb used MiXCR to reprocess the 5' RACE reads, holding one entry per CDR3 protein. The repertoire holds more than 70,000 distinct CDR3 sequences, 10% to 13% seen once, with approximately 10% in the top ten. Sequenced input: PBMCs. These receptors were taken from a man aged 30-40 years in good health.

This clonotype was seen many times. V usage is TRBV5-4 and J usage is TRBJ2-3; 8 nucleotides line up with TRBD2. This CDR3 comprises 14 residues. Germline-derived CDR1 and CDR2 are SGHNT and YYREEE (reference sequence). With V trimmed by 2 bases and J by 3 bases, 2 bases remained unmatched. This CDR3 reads CASSFSGVTDTQYF. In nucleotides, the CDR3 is TGTGCCAGCAGCTTTAGCGGGGTAACAGATACGCAGTATTTT. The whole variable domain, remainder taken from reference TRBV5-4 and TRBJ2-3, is ETGVTQSPTHLIKTRGQQVTLRCSSQSGHNTVSWYQQALGQGPQFIFQYYREEENGRGNFPPRFSGLQFPNYSSELNVNALELDDSALYLCASSFSGVTDTQYFGPGTRLTVL.

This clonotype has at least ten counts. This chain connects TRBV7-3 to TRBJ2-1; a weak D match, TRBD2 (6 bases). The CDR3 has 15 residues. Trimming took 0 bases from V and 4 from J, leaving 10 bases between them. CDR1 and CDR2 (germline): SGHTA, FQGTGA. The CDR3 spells CASSLTPGGYNEQFF. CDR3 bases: TGTGCCAGCAGCTTAACTCCAGGAGGGTACAATGAGCAGTTCTTC.

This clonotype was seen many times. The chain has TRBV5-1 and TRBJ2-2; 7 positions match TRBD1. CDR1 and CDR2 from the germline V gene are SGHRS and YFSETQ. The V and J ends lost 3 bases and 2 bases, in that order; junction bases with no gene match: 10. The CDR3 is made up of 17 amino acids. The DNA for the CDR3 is TGCGCCAGCAGCTCCTACTCCGGGACAGCTAACACCGGGGAGCTGTTTTTT. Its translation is CASSSYSGTANTGELFF.

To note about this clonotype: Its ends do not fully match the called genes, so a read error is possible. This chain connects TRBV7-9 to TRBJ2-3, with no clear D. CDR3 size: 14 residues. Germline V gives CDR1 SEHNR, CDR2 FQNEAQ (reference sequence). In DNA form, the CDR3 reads TGTGTCAGCAGGTTATCTTCTAGCACAGATACGCAGTATTTT. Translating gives CVSRLSSSTDTQYF.

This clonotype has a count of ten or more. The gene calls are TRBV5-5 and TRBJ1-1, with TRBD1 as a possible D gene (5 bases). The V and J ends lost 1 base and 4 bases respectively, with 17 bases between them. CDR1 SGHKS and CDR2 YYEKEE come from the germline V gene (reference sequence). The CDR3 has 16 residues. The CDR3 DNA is TGTGCCAGCAGCTTGCCCGGGCAGGGCCTGGGCACTGAAGCTTTCTTT. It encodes CASSLPGQGLGTEAFF.

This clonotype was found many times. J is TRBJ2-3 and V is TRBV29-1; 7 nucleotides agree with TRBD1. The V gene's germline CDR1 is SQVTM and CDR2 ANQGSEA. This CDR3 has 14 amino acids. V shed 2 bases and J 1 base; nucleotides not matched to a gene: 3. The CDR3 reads CSVERQGGTDTQYF. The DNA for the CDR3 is TGCAGCGTTGAACGACAGGGTGGCACAGATACGCAGTATTTT.

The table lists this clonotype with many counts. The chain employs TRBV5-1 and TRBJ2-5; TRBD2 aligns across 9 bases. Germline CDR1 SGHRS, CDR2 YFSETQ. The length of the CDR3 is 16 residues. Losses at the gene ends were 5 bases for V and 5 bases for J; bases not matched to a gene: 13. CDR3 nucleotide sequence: TGCGCCAGCAGTGGGCGACTAGCGGCTTTGGGGGAGACCCAGTACTTC. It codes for CASSGRLAALGETQYF.

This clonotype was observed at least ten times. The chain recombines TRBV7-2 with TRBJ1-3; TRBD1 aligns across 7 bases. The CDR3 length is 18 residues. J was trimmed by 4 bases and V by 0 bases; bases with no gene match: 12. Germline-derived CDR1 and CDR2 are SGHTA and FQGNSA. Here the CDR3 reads CASSLASRGDRGGNTIYF. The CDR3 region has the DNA TGTGCCAGCAGCTTAGCCAGCAGGGGGGACAGAGGCGGAAACACCATATATTTT.

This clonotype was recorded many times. CDR3 protein: CASSLVGLSSYEQYF. The CDR3 DNA reads TGCGCCAGCAGCTTGGTTGGGTTGAGCTCCTACGAGCAGTACTTC. The rearrangement links TRBV5-1 to TRBJ2-7; D is unclear. The CDR3 has 15 residues. The V gene lost 0 bases and the J gene lost 0 bases, with 10 bases spanning the gap. Germline CDR1 SGHRS, CDR2 YFSETQ.